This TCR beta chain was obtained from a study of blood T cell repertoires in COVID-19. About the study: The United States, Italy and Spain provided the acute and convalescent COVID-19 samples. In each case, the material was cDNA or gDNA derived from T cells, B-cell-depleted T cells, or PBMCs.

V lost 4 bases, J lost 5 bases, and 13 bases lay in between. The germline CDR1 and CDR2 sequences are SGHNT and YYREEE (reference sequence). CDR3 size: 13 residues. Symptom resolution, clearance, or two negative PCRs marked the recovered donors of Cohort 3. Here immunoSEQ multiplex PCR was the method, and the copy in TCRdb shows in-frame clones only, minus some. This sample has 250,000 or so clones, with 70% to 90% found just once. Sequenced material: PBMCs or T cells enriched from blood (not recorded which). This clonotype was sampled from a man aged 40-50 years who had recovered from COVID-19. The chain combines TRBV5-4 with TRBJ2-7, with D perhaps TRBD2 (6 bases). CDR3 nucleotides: TGTGCCAGCAGCCCACCGACGGGGGACGAGCAGTACTTC. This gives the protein CASSPPTGDEQYF. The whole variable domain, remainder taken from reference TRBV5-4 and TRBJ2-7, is ETGVTQSPTHLIKTRGQQVTLRCSSQSGHNTVSWYQQALGQGPQFIFQYYREEENGRGNFPPRFSGLQFPNYSSELNVNALELDDSALYLCASSPPTGDEQYFGPGTRLTVT.